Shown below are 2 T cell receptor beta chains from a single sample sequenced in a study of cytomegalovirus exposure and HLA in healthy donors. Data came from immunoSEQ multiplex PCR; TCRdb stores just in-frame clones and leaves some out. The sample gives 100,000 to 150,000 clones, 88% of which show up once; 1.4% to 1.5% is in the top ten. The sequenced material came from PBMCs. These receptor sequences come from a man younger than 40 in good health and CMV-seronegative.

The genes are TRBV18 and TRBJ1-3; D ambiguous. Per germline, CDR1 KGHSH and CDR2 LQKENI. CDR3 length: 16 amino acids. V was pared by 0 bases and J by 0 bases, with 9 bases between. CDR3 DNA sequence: TGTGCCAGCTCACCACCCCCCATGAGCTCTGGAAACACCATATATTTT. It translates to CASSPPPMSSGNTIYF.

Written as DNA, the CDR3 is TGCAGCGTTGCGGTAGCGGGAGGTCAAGAGACCCAGTACTTC. It specifies CSVAVAGGQETQYF. The V and J genes are TRBV29-1 and TRBJ2-5, with 10 bases fitting TRBD2. The CDR3 sequence is 14 residues long. Looked up from germline, CDR1 is SQVTM and CDR2 is ANQGSEA. V lost 4 bases, J lost 2 bases, and 4 bases stayed unmatched.